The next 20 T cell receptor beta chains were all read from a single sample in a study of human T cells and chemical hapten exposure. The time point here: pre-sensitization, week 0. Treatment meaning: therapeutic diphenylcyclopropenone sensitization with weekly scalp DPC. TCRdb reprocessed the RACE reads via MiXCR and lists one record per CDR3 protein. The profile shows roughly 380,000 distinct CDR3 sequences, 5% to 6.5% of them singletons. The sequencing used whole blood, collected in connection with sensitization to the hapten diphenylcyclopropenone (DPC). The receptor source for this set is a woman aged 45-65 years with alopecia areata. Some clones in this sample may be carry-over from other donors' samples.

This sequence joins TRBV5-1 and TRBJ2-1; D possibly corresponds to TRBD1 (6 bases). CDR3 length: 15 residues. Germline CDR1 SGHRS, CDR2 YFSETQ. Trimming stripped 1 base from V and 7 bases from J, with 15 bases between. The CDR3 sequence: CASSLLTRQGNEQFF. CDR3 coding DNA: TGCGCCAGCAGCTTGTTAACTCGGCAGGGGAATGAGCAGTTCTTC.

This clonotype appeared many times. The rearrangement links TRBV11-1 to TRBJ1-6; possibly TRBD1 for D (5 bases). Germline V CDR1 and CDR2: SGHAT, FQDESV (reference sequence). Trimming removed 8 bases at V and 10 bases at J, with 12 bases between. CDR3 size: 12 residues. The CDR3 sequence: CASLGGGSPLHF. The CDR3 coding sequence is TGTGCCAGCCTTGGGGGGGGGTCACCCCTCCACTTT.

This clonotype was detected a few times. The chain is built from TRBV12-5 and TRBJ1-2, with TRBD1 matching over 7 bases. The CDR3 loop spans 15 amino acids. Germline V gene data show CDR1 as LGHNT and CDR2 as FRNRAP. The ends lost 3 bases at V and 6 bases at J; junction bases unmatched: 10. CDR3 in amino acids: CASGFPFPGQDGYTF. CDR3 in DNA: TGTGCTAGTGGTTTCCCTTTTCCAGGACAGGATGGCTACACCTTC.

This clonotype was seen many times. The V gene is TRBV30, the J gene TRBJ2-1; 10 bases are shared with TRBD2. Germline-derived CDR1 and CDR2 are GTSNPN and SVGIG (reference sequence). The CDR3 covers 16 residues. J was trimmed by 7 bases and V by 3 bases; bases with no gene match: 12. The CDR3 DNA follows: TGTGCCTGGAGCGCCGGAGCGGGAGGGCCTGGGAATGAGCAGTTCTTC. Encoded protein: CAWSAGAGGPGNEQFF.

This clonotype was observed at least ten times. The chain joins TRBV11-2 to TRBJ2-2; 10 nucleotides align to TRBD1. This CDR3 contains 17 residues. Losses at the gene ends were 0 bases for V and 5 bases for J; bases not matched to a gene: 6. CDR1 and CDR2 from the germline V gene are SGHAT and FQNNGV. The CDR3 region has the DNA TGTGCCAGCAGCTTAGAAGCCGGGACAGGGGTTACCGGGGAGCTGTTTTTT. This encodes CASSLEAGTGVTGELFF.

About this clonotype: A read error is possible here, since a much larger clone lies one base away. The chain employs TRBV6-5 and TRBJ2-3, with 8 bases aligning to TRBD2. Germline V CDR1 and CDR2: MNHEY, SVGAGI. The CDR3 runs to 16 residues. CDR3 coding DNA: TGTGCCAGCACTTACTCTCCCGGGGGGGCCCCAGATACGCAGTATTTT. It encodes CASTYSPGGAPDTQYF.

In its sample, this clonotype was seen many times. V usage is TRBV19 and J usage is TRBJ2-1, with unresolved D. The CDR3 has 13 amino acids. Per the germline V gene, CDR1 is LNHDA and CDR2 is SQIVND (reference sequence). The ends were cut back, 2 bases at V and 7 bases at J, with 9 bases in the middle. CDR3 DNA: TGTGCCAGTAGTATACCAGAATTAAATGAGCAGTTCTTC. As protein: CASSIPELNEQFF.

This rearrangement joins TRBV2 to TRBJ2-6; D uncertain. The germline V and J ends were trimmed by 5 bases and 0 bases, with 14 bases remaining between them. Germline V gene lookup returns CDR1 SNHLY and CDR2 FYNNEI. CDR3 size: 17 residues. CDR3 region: CASSPSVSLSGANVLTF. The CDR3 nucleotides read TGTGCCAGCAGTCCTTCCGTCTCCCTCTCTGGGGCCAACGTCCTGACTTTC.

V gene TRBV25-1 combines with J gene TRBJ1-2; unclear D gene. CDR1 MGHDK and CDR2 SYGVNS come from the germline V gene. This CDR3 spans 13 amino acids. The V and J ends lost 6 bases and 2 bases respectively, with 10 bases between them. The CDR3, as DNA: TGTGCCAGCAGAAAAGGATTAAACTATGGCTACACCTTC. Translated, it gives CASRKGLNYGYTF.

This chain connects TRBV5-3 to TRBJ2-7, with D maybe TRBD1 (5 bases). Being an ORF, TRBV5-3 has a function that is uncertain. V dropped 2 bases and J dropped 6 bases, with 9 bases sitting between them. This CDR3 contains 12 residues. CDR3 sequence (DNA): TGTGCCAGAAGCTTCCCAGGGTGCGAGCAGTACTTC. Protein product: CARSFPGCEQYF.

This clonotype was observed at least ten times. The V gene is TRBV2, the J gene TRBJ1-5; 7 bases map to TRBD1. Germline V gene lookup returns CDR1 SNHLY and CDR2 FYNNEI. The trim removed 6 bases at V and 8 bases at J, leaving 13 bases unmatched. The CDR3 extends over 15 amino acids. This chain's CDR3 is CASRRQGGLVEPQHF. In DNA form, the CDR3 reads TGTGCCAGCAGGCGACAGGGAGGGTTGGTGGAGCCCCAGCATTTT.

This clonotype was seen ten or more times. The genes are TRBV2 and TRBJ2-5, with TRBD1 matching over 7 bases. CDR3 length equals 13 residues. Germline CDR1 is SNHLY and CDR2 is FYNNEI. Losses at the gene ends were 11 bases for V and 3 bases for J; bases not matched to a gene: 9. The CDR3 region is CAVRRQGKETQYF. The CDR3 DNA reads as TGTGCCGTTCGAAGACAGGGAAAAGAGACCCAGTACTTC.

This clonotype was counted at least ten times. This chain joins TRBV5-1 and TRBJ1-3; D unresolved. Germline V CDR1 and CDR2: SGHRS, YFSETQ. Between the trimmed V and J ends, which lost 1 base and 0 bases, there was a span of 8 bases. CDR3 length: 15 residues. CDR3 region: CASSLTAGSGNTIYF. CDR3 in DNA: TGCGCCAGCAGCTTGACCGCCGGCTCTGGAAACACCATATATTTT.

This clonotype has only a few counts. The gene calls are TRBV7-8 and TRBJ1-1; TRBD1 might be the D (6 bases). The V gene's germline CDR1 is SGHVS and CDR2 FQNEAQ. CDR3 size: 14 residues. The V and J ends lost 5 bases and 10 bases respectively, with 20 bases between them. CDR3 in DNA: TGTGCCAGCAGCCCAGACAGGCTAGAAACCCGAGCTTTCTTT. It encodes CASSPDRLETRAFF.

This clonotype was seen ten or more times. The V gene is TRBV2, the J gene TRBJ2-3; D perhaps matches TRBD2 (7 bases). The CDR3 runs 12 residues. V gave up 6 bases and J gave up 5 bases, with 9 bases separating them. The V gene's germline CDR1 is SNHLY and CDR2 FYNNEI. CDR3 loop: CASRGGRDTQYF. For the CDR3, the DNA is TGTGCCAGCAGGGGGGGGCGAGATACGCAGTATTTT.

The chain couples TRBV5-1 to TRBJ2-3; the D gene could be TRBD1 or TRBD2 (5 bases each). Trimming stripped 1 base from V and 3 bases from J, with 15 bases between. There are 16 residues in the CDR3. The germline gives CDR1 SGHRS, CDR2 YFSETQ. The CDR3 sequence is CASSLTGTGVTDTQYF. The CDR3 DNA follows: TGCGCCAGCAGCTTGACGGGGACCGGGGTGACAGATACGCAGTATTTT.

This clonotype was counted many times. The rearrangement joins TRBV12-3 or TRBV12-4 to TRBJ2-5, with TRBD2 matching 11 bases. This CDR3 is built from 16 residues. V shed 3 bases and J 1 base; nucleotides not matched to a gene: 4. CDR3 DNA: TGTGCCAGCAGTTTTGTAGCGGGAGGGCTCCAAGAGACCCAGTACTTC. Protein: CASSFVAGGLQETQYF.

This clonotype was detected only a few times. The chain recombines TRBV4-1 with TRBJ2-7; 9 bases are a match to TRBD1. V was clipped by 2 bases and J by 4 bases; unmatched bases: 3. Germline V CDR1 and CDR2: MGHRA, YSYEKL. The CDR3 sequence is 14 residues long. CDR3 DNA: TGCGCCAGCAGCCAAACGACAGGGGGGTACGAGCAGTACTTC. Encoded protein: CASSQTTGGYEQYF.

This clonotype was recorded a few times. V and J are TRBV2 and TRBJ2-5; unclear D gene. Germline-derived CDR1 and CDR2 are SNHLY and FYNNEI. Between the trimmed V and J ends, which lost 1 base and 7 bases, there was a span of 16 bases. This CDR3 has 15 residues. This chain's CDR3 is CASSEDILRRGTQYF. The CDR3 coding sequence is TGTGCCAGCAGTGAAGACATCCTCCGACGTGGGACCCAGTACTTC.

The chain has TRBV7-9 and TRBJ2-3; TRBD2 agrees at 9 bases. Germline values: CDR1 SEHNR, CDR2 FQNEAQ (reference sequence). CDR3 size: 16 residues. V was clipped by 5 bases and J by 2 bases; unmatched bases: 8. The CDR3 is CASSPRVAGATDTQYF. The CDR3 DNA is TGTGCCAGCAGCCCCAGGGTAGCGGGGGCCACAGATACGCAGTATTTT. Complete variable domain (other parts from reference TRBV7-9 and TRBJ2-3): DTGVSQNPRHKITKRGQNVTFRCDPISEHNRLYWYRQTLGQGPEFLTYFQNEAQLEKSRLLSDRFSAERPKGSFSTLEIQRTEQGDSAMYLCASSPRVAGATDTQYFGPGTRLTVL.